This entry is about one T cell receptor beta chain. No antigen is known for it. No base quality values were provided; no much bigger clone lies one nucleotide off. V loses 3 bases at its end and J loses 5 bases; junction bases beyond the gene matches: 24. Taken from cysteine to phenylalanine, the CDR3 has 19 residues. The DNA shown is the 57-base CDR3, in frame from base 1. Reading the germline V gene (reference sequence) gives CDR1 DFQATT and CDR2 SNEGSKA. The data stem from a study of human T cells and chemical hapten exposure listed by TCRdb under 2021. About the investigation overall: For sensitization, 2% DPC in acetone was applied to a 2 cm by 2 cm area of upper inner arm skin. Blood was sampled from patients pre-sensitization (week 0) and at 2, 6 and about 24 weeks after DPC sensitization. Peripheral blood TCR repertoire changes were tracked in vivo in alopecia patients during primary and secondary sensitization to the hapten diphenylcyclopropenone (DPC). Roughly 30 alopecia patients gave blood for TCR sequencing at one to four time points (pre-sensitization, 2, 6 and 24 weeks). Most of the patients in the cohort were female, and the cohort covered alopecia areata with under or over 50% scalp involvement, alopecia totalis and alopecia universalis. Patch testing was performed on the upper back with Finn chambers containing 0.01% DPC, and the patch tests were scored after 6 days according to International Contact Dermatitis Research Group standards. Throughout the study period of 20 to 25 weeks, patients also received therapeutic DPC doses to the scalp every week. Libraries were combined into a pool for sequencing, and differences in TCR yield between samples came mainly from small differences in library volumes within the pool.

Overall results and qualifications from the work: DPC sensitization did not change the number of TCRs with a frequency above 1 in 1000, and there was no evidence of changes in global repertoire structure. Because all patients had alopecia, a presumed autoimmune disease, the immune response of the patients might differ from that of healthy individuals. Repeated subsampling changed both the strength of the expansion versus patch-test correlation and the threshold at which the correlation became significant. Compared with pre-sensitization or healthy control sets, expanded TCRs formed significantly more large CDR3 similarity clusters, which is consistent with antigen-driven responses. The number of PT1 expanded TCRs positively correlated with patch test score, significant at thresholds 8, 16 and 32 but not 4.

Libraries were made using RACE. For sequencing, a NextSeq 500 was employed. Library preparation attached unique molecular identifiers to individual cDNA molecules for quantitative, reproducible TCR counting. Each blood RNA sample was used to sequence both TCR alpha and TCR beta chains. The authors' analysis ran thus. Samples had a median of 95,638 TCRs, with a range from about 23,224 to 690,600. V, J and CDR3 annotation of the TCR reads was performed with the Decombinator software suite. For the PS versus PT1 abundance plots, all samples were subsampled to the same number of TCRs (28,000). TCRs were defined as expanded if absent before sensitization and observed at least eight times at the 2-week time point. Using fastp at Q25 and MiXCR, TCRdb reprocessed the public reads and kept productive beta chains. Each record represents a unique CDR3 protein, reported with the most common genes and DNA among its rows. None of the V and J calls come from the authors' own analysis; TCRdb made them. This sample gives approximately 110,000 distinct CDR3 sequences in total; approximately 10% of them show up just once. The ten most abundant clones make up around 3.4% of the sample.

The sample's time point, from its label and the paper: patch test 1, 2 weeks after DPC sensitization. The treatment or condition label for this specimen denotes: therapeutic diphenylcyclopropenone sensitization with weekly scalp DPC. At every patch-test visit, the blood draw took place before the patch test was put on. Patients were considered eligible if aged 18 to 70, diagnosed with alopecia and deemed suitable for DPC therapy, and patients were excluded if pregnant. Unfractionated whole blood was collected in Tempus Blood RNA tubes, and total RNA was extracted from that blood. Sequencing was performed on whole blood, taken in connection with sensitization to the hapten diphenylcyclopropenone (DPC). This clonotype was obtained from a woman aged 40-49 years with alopecia areata. Some clones in this sample may be carry-over from other donors' samples. The sequence is built from TRBV20-1 and TRBJ2-5, with TRBD1 identical over 7 junction bases. The nucleotide sequence is given as TGCAGTGCTAGTTTGCCGCAGCCCGTCCCGGGACAGTTTCGGGAGACCCAGTACTTC. Its protein reads: CSASLPQPVPGQFRETQYF.